This entry is about one T cell receptor beta chain. The sample is drawn from a study of blood T cell repertoires in COVID-19. Looking at the study overall: Researchers got acute and convalescent COVID-19 samples from the United States, Italy and Spain.

There are 15 residues in the CDR3. Germline assignment: CDR1 LGHDT and CDR2 YNNKEL (reference sequence). Trimming removed 2 bases at V and 5 bases at J, with 12 bases between. TCRdb's copy holds only in-frame clones and misses some; the assay was immunoSEQ multiplex PCR. The table includes approximately 100,000 clones, 84% detected once. The sequencing input was peripheral blood. The rearrangement joins TRBV3-1 (or the pseudogene TRBV3-2) to TRBJ1-4; D unresolved. The receptor was isolated from a human donor in a cohort sampled during active or convalescent COVID-19. The CDR3 is CASSQMPGGNEKLFF. The CDR3 DNA reads TGTGCCAGCAGCCAAATGCCCGGAGGCAATGAAAAACTGTTTTTT.